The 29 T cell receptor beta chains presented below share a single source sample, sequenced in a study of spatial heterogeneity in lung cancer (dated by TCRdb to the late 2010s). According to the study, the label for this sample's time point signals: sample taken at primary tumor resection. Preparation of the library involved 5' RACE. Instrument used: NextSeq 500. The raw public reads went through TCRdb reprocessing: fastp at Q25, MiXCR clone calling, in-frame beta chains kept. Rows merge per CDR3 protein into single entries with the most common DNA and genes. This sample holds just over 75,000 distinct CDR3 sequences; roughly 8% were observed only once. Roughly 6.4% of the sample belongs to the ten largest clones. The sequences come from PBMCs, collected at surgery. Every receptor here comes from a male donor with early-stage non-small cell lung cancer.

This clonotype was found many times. CDR3 DNA: TGTGCCAGCAGCTTAGCTCGGGGGAGCCCCTCCTACAATGAGCAGTTCTTC. It codes for CASSLARGSPSYNEQFF. The chain recombines TRBV7-8 with TRBJ2-1, with D perhaps TRBD2 (6 bases). The CDR3 contains 17 residues. The germline gives CDR1 SGHVS, CDR2 FQNEAQ. Trimming took off 0 bases at V and 0 bases at J, with 12 bases between the two ends.

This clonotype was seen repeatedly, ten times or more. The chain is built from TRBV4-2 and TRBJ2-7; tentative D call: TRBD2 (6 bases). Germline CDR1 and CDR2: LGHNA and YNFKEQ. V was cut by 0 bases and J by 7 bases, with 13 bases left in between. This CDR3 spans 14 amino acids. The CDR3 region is CASSQEGDFLEQYF. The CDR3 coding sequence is TGTGCCAGCAGCCAAGAAGGGGACTTCCTGGAGCAGTACTTC.

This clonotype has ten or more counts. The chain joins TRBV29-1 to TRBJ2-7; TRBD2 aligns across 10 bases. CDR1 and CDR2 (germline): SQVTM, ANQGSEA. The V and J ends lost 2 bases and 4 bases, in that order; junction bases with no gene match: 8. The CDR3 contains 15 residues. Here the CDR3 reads CSVELAGAWEYEQYF. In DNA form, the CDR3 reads TGCAGCGTTGAACTAGCGGGAGCCTGGGAATACGAGCAGTACTTC.

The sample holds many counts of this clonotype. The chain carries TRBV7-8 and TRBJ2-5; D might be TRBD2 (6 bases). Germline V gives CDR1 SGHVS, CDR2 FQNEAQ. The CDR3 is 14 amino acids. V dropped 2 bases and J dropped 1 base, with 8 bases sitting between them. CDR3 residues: CASSLQRAQETQYF. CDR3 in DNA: TGTGCCAGCAGCTTACAGCGGGCCCAAGAGACCCAGTACTTC.

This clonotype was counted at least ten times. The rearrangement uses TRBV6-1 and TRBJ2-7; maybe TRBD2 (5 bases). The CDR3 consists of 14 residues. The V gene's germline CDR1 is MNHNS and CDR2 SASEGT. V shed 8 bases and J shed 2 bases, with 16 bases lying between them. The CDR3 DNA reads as TGTGCCAGCCTAAATCTAGGAGGACCCTACGAGCAGTACTTC. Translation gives CASLNLGGPYEQYF.

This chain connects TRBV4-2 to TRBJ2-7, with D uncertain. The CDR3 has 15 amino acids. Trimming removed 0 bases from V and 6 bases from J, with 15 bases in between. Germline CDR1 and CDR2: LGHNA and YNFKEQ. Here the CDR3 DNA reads TGTGCCAGCAGCCAAGAACCGGCGACATCCGCCGAGCAGTACTTC. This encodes CASSQEPATSAEQYF.

The CDR3 coding sequence is TGTGCCAGTAGGCGACAGGGCTCTAATGAAAAACTGTTTTTT. Its protein is CASRRQGSNEKLFF. The chain uses TRBV19 and TRBJ1-4, with TRBD1 matching 7 bases. In germline, CDR1 is LNHDA, CDR2 SQIVND (reference sequence). Trimming at V came to 6 bases and at J to 3 bases, leaving 4 bases not matched to a gene. The CDR3 contains 14 residues.

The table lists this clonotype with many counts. The CDR3 region has the DNA TGTGCCAGCAGTGATCTGGCGGGGGTAGAGACCCAGTACTTC. Its protein is CASSDLAGVETQYF. This chain connects TRBV2 to TRBJ2-5; TRBD2 matches 7 bases. Germline trimming cut 3 bases from V and 4 bases from J; bases unmatched to any gene: 5. Germline V gene lookup returns CDR1 SNHLY and CDR2 FYNNEI. The CDR3 is 14 amino acids.

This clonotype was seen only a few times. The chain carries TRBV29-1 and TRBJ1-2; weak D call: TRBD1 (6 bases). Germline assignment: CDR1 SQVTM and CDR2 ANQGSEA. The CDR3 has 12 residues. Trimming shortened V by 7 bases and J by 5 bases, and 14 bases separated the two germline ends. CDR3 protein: CSAVVGGYGYTF. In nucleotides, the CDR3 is TGCAGCGCCGTGGTAGGGGGATATGGCTACACCTTC.

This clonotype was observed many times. The CDR3 spells CAISRYSEGDNYGYTF. CDR3 in DNA: TGTGCCATCAGTCGCTACAGCGAGGGGGATAACTATGGCTACACCTTC. The genes are TRBV10-3 and TRBJ1-2, with D possibly matching TRBD1 (6 bases). Germline CDR1 and CDR2: ENHRY and SYGVKD. V shed 5 bases and J shed 1 base, with 17 bases lying between them. The CDR3 runs to 16 residues.

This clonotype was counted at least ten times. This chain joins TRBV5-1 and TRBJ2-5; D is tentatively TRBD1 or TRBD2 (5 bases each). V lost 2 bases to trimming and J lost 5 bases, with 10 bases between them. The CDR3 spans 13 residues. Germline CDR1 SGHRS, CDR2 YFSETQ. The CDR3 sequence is CASSFGAQETQYF. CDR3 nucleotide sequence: TGCGCCAGCAGCTTCGGGGCCCAGGAGACCCAGTACTTC.

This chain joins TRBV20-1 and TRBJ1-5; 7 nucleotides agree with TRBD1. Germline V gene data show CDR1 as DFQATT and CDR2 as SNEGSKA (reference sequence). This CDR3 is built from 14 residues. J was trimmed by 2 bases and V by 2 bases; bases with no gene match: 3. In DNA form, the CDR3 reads TGCAGTGCTAGACGGGACAGCGGCAATCAGCCCCAGCATTTT. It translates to CSARRDSGNQPQHF.

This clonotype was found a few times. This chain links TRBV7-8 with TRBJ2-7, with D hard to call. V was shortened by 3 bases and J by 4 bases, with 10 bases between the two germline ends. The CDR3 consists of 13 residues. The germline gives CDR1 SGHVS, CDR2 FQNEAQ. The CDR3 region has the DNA TGTGCCAGCAGCTTCCGACAAGAATACGAGCAGTACTTC. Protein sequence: CASSFRQEYEQYF.

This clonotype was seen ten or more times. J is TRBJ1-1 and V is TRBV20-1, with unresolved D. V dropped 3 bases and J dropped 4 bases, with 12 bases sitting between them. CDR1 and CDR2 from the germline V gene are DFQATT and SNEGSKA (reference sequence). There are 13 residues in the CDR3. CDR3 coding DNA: TGCAGTGCTAGCCGGGGTTTGAGCACTGAAGCTTTCTTT. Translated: CSASRGLSTEAFF.

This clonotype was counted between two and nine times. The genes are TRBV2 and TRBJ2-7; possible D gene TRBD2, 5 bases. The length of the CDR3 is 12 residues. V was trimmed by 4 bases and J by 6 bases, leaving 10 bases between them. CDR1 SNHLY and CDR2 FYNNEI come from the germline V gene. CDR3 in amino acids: CASSAGGSEQYF. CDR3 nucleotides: TGTGCCAGCAGTGCTGGAGGCTCCGAGCAGTACTTC.

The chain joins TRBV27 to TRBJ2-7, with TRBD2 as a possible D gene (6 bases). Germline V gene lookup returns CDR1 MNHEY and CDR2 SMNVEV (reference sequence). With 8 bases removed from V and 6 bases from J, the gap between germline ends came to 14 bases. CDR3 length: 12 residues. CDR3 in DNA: TGTGCCAGCTGGGGAGGATTTGGCGAGCAGTACTTC. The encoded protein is CASWGGFGEQYF.

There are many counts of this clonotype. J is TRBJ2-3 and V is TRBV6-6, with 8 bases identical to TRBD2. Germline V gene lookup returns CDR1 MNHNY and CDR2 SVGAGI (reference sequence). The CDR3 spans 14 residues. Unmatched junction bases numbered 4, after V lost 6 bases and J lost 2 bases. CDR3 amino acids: CASSGRVVTDTQYF. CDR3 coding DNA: TGTGCCAGCAGCGGGAGGGTGGTCACAGATACGCAGTATTTT.

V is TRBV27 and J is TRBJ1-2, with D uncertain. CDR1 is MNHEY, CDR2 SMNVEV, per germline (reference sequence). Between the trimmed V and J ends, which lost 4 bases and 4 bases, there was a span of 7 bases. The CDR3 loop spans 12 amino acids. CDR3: CASSSGLYGYTF. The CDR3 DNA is TGTGCCAGCAGTTCGGGTCTCTATGGCTACACCTTC.

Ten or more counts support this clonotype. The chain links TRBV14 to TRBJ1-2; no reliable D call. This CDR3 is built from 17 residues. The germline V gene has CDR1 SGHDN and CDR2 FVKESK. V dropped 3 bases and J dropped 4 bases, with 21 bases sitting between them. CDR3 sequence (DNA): TGTGCCAGCAGCCATAATTTGGACCGTCGATCCTTCTATGGCTACACCTTC. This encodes CASSHNLDRRSFYGYTF.

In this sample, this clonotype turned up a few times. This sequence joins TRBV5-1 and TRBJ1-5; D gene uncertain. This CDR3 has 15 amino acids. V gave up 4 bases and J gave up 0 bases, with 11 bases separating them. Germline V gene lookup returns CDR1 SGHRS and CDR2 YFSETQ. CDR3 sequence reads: CASSPTVDSNQPQHF. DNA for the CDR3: TGCGCCAGCAGCCCGACGGTAGATAGCAATCAGCCCCAGCATTTT.

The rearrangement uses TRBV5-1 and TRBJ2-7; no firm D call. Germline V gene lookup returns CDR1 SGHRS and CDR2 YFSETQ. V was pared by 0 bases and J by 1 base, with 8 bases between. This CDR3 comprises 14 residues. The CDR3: CASSLEALSYEQYF. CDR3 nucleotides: TGCGCCAGCAGCTTGGAAGCTCTATCCTACGAGCAGTACTTC.

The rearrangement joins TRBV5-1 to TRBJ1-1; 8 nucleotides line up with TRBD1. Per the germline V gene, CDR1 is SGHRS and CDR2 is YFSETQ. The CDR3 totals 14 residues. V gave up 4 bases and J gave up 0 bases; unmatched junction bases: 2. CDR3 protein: CASSRQGMNTEAFF. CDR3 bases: TGCGCCAGCAGCCGACAGGGGATGAACACTGAAGCTTTCTTT.

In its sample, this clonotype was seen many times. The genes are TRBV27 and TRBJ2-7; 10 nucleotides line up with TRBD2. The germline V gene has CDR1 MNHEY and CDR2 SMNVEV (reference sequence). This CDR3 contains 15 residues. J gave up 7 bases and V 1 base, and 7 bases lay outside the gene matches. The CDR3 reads CASSLYLAGVYEQYF. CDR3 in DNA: TGTGCCAGCAGTTTATATCTAGCGGGAGTATATGAGCAGTACTTC.

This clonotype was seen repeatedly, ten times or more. The CDR3 loop is CASSLASSGSEQYF. The CDR3 DNA is TGCGCCAGCAGCTTGGCATCTAGCGGGAGTGAGCAGTACTTC. The rearrangement uses TRBV5-1 and TRBJ2-7, with 10 bases identical to TRBD2. The CDR3 has 14 amino acids. V shed 0 bases, J shed 7 bases, and the junction held 4 bases outside the gene matches. CDR1 SGHRS and CDR2 YFSETQ come from the germline V gene.

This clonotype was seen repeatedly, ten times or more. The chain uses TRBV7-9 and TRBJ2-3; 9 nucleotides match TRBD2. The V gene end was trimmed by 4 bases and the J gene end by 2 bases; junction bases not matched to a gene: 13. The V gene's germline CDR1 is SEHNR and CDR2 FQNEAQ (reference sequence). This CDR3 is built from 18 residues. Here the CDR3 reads CASSSRAASGASTDTQYF. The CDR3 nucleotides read TGTGCCAGCAGCTCCCGGGCGGCTAGCGGGGCCTCCACAGATACGCAGTATTTT.

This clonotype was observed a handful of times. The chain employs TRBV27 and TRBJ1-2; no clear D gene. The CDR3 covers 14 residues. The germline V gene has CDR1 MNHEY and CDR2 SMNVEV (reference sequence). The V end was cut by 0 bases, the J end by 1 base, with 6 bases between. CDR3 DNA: TGTGCCAGCAGTTTATCGTGGGGTAACTATGGCTACACCTTC. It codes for CASSLSWGNYGYTF.

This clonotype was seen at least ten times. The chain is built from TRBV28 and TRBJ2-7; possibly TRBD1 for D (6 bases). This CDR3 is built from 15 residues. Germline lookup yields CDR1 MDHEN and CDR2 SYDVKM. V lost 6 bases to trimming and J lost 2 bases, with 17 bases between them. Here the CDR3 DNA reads TGTGCCAGCAGCTCCGGGACACCTACTCCCTACGAGCAGTACTTC. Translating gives CASSSGTPTPYEQYF.

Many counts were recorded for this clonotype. DNA for the CDR3: TGTGCCAGCAGCTCGGAGGTTTACTCGGGGCAGTACTTC. Protein: CASSSEVYSGQYF. The chain joins TRBV7-2 to TRBJ2-7; D might be TRBD2 (5 bases). The CDR3 runs to 13 residues. The V gene's germline CDR1 is SGHTA and CDR2 FQGNSA. V was clipped by 4 bases and J by 9 bases, with 16 bases between them.

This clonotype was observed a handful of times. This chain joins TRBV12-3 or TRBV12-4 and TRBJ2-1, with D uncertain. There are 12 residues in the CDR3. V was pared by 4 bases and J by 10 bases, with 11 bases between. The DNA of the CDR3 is TGTGCCAGCAGTTCTCGTTCCATCGAGCAGTTCTTC. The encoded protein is CASSSRSIEQFF.